This TCR beta chain comes out of a study of blood T cell repertoires in COVID-19. The germline CDR1 and CDR2 sequences are SGHNT and YYREEE (reference sequence). V gave up 3 bases and J gave up 3 bases; unmatched junction bases: 9. The CDR3 totals 16 residues. The table came from immunoSEQ multiplex PCR; TCRdb's copy has only in-frame clones and leaves some out. The sample consists of around 180,000 clones, about 84% of them appearing once. This receptor was taken from a woman in her twenties or thirties with acute or convalescent COVID-19. The chain has TRBV5-4 and TRBJ1-1; 9 bases fit TRBD1. The sample comprised peripheral blood. CDR3 residues: CASSSNPYRGHTEAFF. The CDR3 DNA is TGTGCCAGCAGCTCCAACCCCTACAGGGGGCACACTGAAGCTTTCTTT.